One sample yielded the 29 T cell receptor delta chains listed below, sequenced in a study of Vγ9Vδ2 T cells in congenital toxoplasmosis (dated by TCRdb to about 2021). TCRdb names Illumina MiSeq as the instrument used. Template-switch reverse transcription with SuperScript II was used to generate cDNA, with TRGC- and TRDC-specific primers combined in a single tube. The TRGC primer was designed for binding to both the TRGC1 and TRGC2 constant genes. In TCRdb, clones were called once more from the public reads by CATT, and rows of identical DNA were later combined. For this sample there are about 330 delta-chain clones; more than 9.5% appear just once. About 47% of the sample belongs to the ten largest clones. Sequencing was done on a sample of gamma-delta T cells from blood. The receptors were gathered from a child under 10 years old born to a mother with Toxoplasma gondii infection during pregnancy, either congenitally infected or uninfected (not recorded which).

This clone was picked up a small number of times. One base separates it from a far larger clone, so it is likely a read error. The same CDR3 also results from other DNA sequences found in this sample. The V gene is TRDV2, the J gene TRDJ1; 10 bases agree with TRDD3. Germline lookup yields CDR1 GEAIGNYY and CDR2 EKD. The CDR3 is 14 amino acids. CDR3: CACDTGGYTDKLIF. DNA of the CDR3: TGTGCCTGTGACACTGGGGGATACACTGATAAACTCATCTTT.

Comment on this clone: Being one base from a much bigger clone, this may be a read error. Other DNA sequences in this specimen translate into the identical CDR3. This chain connects TRDV1 to TRDJ3; possibly TRDD2 or TRDD3 for D (7 bases each). The CDR3 covers 29 residues. Deletions cut 3 bases from V and 2 bases from J, with 47 bases between. Germline V lookup: CDR1 TSWWSYY, CDR2 QGS. The chain's CDR3 is CALGEPPSSGGDAKRQPAFSAWDTRQMFF. The DNA of the CDR3 is TGTGCTCTTGGGGAGCCCCCTTCCTCCGGGGGGGATGCTAAACGCCAGCCAGCGTTTTCGGCCTGGGACACCCGACAGATGTTTTTC.

This clone was found a few times. Translating this DNA gives a protein that differs at residue 10 from the TCRdb one, which belongs to a much larger clone; a read error is likely, and the protein shown is this translation. This chain joins TRDV2 and TRDJ3; 9 bases fit TRDD3. V shed 1 base and J 2 bases; nucleotides not matched to a gene: 5. The CDR3 is 18 residues long. The germline CDR1 and CDR2 sequences are GEAIGNYY and EKD. The CDR3 spells CACDTYWGSPWDTRQMFF. The CDR3 nucleotides read TGTGCCTGTGACACGTACTGGGGGAGCCCCTGGGACACCCGACAGATGTTTTTC.

This clone was seen once. The chain is built from TRDV2 and TRDJ3, with 12 bases lining up with TRDD3. J lost 5 bases, V lost 0 bases, and 25 bases had no gene match. The length of the CDR3 is 25 residues. Germline values: CDR1 GEAIGNYY, CDR2 EKD. The chain's CDR3 is CACDTRRRGRKQTGGYLRDTRQMFF. For the CDR3, the DNA is TGTGCCTGTGACACCCGGCGGAGGGGACGAAAACAGACTGGGGGATACCTGCGGGACACCCGACAGATGTTTTTC.

Comment on this clone: TCRdb's protein for this DNA is that of a much larger clone and differs from the translation at residue 3, likely a read error; the protein shown is the DNA translation. The chain carries TRAV29/DV5 and TRDJ2; TRDD3 aligns across 11 bases. Looked up from germline, CDR1 is NSMFDY and CDR2 is ISSIKDK. The CDR3 contains 21 residues. The CDR3: CATSPPLGGYGAFPLTAQLFF. The CDR3 coding sequence is TGTGCAACAAGCCCCCCCCTTGGGGGATACGGTGCCTTTCCTTTGACAGCACAACTCTTCTTT.

Details on this clone: For this DNA, TCRdb reports the protein of a much larger clone, which diverges at residue 8, most likely from a read error; the protein presented here is translated directly from the DNA. The chain employs TRAV14/DV4 and TRDJ1; maybe TRDD3 (6 bases). The V gene lost 0 bases and the J gene lost 4 bases, with 12 bases spanning the gap. Per germline, CDR1 TSDPSYG and CDR2 QGSYDQQN (reference sequence). The CDR3 extends over 15 amino acids. The CDR3 protein is CAMREGRGEVDKLIF. The CDR3 nucleotides are TGTGCAATGAGAGAGGGCCGGGGGGAGGTCGATAAACTCATCTTT.

About this clone itself: This DNA translates differently at residue 20 from the TCRdb protein, which is that of a much larger clone; a read error is likely, and the protein shown is the DNA's own translation. The chain uses TRDV3 and TRDJ1, with 12 bases aligning to TRDD3. The germline CDR1 and CDR2 sequences are TVYSNPD and GDNSRS (reference sequence). The CDR3 is 22 amino acids. The CDR3 DNA reads as TGTGCCTTTTCCCTCTCGACCTTCCTACGCGTACTGGGGGATACCTACACCGATAAAATCATCTTT. It specifies CAFSLSTFLRVLGDTYTDKIIF.

For this clone: The protein in TCRdb stems from a much larger clone and differs at residue 10 from this DNA's translation, likely a read error; here the protein is translated from the DNA. The chain combines TRDV3 with TRDJ1; the match to TRDD3 covers 12 bases. This CDR3 region has 22 residues. V trimming: 2 bases; J trimming: 0 bases; junction bases outside the gene matches: 25. CDR1 and CDR2 from the germline V gene are TVYSNPD and GDNSRS (reference sequence). The CDR3 protein is CAFSLSTFLSVLGDTYTDKLIF. CDR3 nucleotides: TGTGCCTTTTCCCTCTCGACCTTCCTAAGCGTACTGGGGGATACCTACACCGATAAACTCATCTTT.

The chain links TRDV3 to TRDJ1; D may be TRDD2 or TRDD3 (5 bases each). Trimming took 3 bases from V and 1 from J, leaving 24 bases between them. CDR1 TVYSNPD and CDR2 GDNSRS come from the germline V gene (reference sequence). The CDR3 runs 17 residues. The CDR3 is CAFAIRLLLGGTDKLIF. The CDR3 coding sequence is TGTGCCTTCGCCATCCGCCTACTGCTGGGAGGCACCGATAAACTCATCTTT.

This clone was seen a few times. This probably arose from a read error, given a far larger clone one base away. The identical CDR3 is also encoded by other nucleotide sequences in the sample. V and J are TRDV1 and TRDJ1; a weak D match, TRDD2 (8 bases). The CDR3 has 18 amino acids. Germline V lookup: CDR1 TSWWSYY, CDR2 QGS. V was pared by 3 bases and J by 0 bases, with 20 bases between. The CDR3 DNA reads TGTGCTCTTGGGGAGCTTCCTACATTACTGGGGTACACCGATAAACTCATCTTT. Encoded protein: CALGELPTLLGYTDKLIF.

This clone was seen a handful of times. With a far larger clone one base away, a read error is the likely cause. The sample has other DNA sequences that encode this CDR3 too. The genes are TRDV1 and TRDJ1; 8 bases line up with TRDD2. The CDR3 has 18 amino acids. The ends lost 3 bases at V and 0 bases at J; junction bases unmatched: 12. Germline V lookup: CDR1 TSWWSYY, CDR2 QGS. CDR3 protein: CALGELPTLLGYTDKLIF. The CDR3 DNA follows: TGTGCTCTTGGGGAGCTTCCTACGTTACTAGGGTACACCGATAAACTCATCTTT.

Note on this clone: Translating this DNA gives a protein that differs at residue 13 from the TCRdb one, which belongs to a much larger clone; a read error is likely, and the protein shown is this translation. The chain is built from TRDV1 and TRDJ1, with TRDD2 as a possible D gene (8 bases). The V gene's germline CDR1 is TSWWSYY and CDR2 QGS. The germline V and J ends were trimmed by 3 bases and 4 bases, with 24 bases remaining between them. The CDR3 runs to 18 residues. The CDR3 spells CALGELPTLLGYIDKLIF. The DNA of the CDR3 is TGTGCTCTTGGGGAGCTTCCTACGTTACTGGGGTACATCGATAAACTCATCTTT.

The chain employs TRDV2 and TRDJ3; 11 bases align to TRDD3. Looked up from germline, CDR1 is GEAIGNYY and CDR2 is EKD. Losses at the gene ends were 1 base for V and 0 bases for J; bases not matched to a gene: 7. The CDR3 is made up of 20 amino acids. The CDR3 reads CACDTAGGYRSSWDTRQMFF. The DNA of the CDR3 is TGTGCCTGTGACACAGCTGGGGGATACAGGAGCTCCTGGGACACCCGACAGATGTTTTTC.

On this clone: This DNA's translation differs at residue 6 from TCRdb's protein, which comes from a much larger clone; a read error is likely, and the protein shown is translated from the DNA. V and J are TRDV1 and TRDJ1; perhaps TRDD3 as D (7 bases). The V and J ends lost 3 bases and 0 bases respectively, with 20 bases between them. This CDR3 contains 18 residues. Looked up from germline, CDR1 is TSWWSYY and CDR2 is QGS. In DNA, the CDR3 is TGTGCTCTTGGGGAGCCTCCTACGTTACTGGGGTACACCGATAAACTCATCTTT. This sequence encodes CALGEPPTLLGYTDKLIF.

This clone was picked up a small number of times. TCRdb attributes to this sequence the protein of a much larger clone, which differs from the DNA translation at residue 11; a read error is likely, and the protein displayed is translated from the DNA. This chain connects TRDV1 to TRDJ1; possibly TRDD3 for D (5 bases). Germline CDR1 and CDR2: TSWWSYY and QGS. V dropped 4 bases and J dropped 0 bases, with 30 bases sitting between them. This CDR3 is 21 amino acids long. CDR3 nucleotide sequence: TGTGCTCTTGGGGCATCCTTTCCGATACCACTATGGAAGCCTTACACCGATAAACTCATCTTT. Encoded protein: CALGASFPIPLWKPYTDKLIF.

Worth noting for this clone: TCRdb has a much larger clone's protein, which differs at residue 3 from the translation of this DNA, likely because of a read error; what is shown is the protein translated from the DNA. This chain links TRDV3 with TRDJ1; 10 bases are a match to TRDD3. V lost 5 bases to trimming and J lost 3 bases; unmatched junction nucleotides: 15. The CDR3 is 16 residues long. The germline V gene encodes CDR1 TVYSNPD and CDR2 GDNSRS (reference sequence). CDR3 in amino acids: CAIGYVLGDSSDKLIF. The CDR3 nucleotides are TGTGCCATTGGCTACGTACTGGGGGATTCTTCCGATAAACTCATCTTT.

This clone was counted a few times. The TCRdb record carries a much larger clone's protein, which differs from this DNA's translation at residue 13; a read error is the likely cause, and the protein listed here is the DNA translation. This sequence joins TRAV23/DV6 and TRDJ1; TRDD3 matches at 13 bases. This CDR3 spans 18 amino acids. Germline-derived CDR1 and CDR2 are NTAFDY and IRPDVSE (reference sequence). CDR3 coding DNA: TGTGCTGTGTCGTGGATGTACTGGGGGATACGCGGTGCCGATAAACTCATCTTT. Protein product: CAVSWMYWGIRGADKLIF.

For this clone: A clone one base away is much larger, so this may be a read error. In the same sample, other DNA sequences code for this CDR3. This chain joins TRDV2 and TRDJ3; 13 positions match TRDD3. Germline V gene data show CDR1 as GEAIGNYY and CDR2 as EKD. V was clipped by 2 bases and J by 0 bases; unmatched bases: 15. CDR3 length equals 23 residues. The CDR3 loop is CACDKKKKKYWGIRSWDTRQMFF. The DNA of the CDR3 is TGTGCCTGTGACAAAAAGAAAAAAAAATACTGGGGGATACGCTCCTGGGACACCCGACAGATGTTTTTC.

Comments on this clone: A far larger clone is just one base off, so this is likely a read error. The sample has other DNA sequences that encode this CDR3 too. V usage is TRAV38-2/DV8 and J usage is TRDJ1; D possibly corresponds to TRDD2 (6 bases). The V end lost 4 bases, the J end lost 1 base, and 26 bases lay between the germline ends. This CDR3 comprises 19 residues. Germline V lookup: CDR1 TSESDYY, CDR2 QEAYKQQN. CDR3 amino acids: CAYRAGGLPTGVLTDKLIF. DNA for the CDR3: TGTGCTTATAGGGCCGGGGGCCTTCCCACGGGGGTCCTCACCGATAAACTCATCTTT.

Sample share makes this clone medium-sized. This likely traces to a read error, being one base from a far larger clone. The V gene is TRDV3, the J gene TRDJ1; 12 bases line up with TRDD3. CDR3 length equals 22 residues. The germline gives CDR1 TVYSNPD, CDR2 GDNSRS (reference sequence). The CDR3 protein is CAFSLSTFLRVLGDTYTNKLIF. The CDR3 nucleotides are TGTGCCTTTTCCCTCTCGACCTTCCTACGCGTACTGGGGGATACCTACACCAATAAACTCATCTTT. Full variable domain (rest looked up from reference TRDV3 and TRDJ1): CDKVTQSSPDQTVASGSEVVLLCTYDTVYSNPDLFWYRIRPDYSFQFVFYGDNSRSEGADFTQGRFSVKHILTQKAFHLVISPVRTEDSATYYCAFSLSTFLRVLGDTYTNKLIFGKGTRVTVEP.

This clone is categorized as large (0.1 to 1%). This may stem from a read error, because a much larger clone lies one nucleotide away. V and J are TRDV2 and TRDJ3; 9 bases align to TRDD3. Germline V gene sequence: CDR1 GEAIGNYY, CDR2 EKD. The CDR3 is 18 amino acids. CDR3 DNA sequence: TGTGCCAGTGACACGTACTGGGGGAGCTCCTGGGACACCCGACAGATGTTTTTC. Protein: CASDTYWGSSWDTRQMFF.

Of note for this clone: TCRdb records a much larger clone's protein for this DNA, with a difference at residue 6 that likely arises from a read error; the protein given is the translation of the DNA. This chain links TRDV1 with TRDJ1, with D perhaps matching TRDD3 (7 bases). Between the trimmed V and J ends, which lost 3 bases and 0 bases, there was a span of 20 bases. This CDR3 is built from 18 residues. CDR1 is TSWWSYY and CDR2 is QGS in the germline V gene. The CDR3 sequence: CALGEHPTLLGYTDKLIF. The CDR3 nucleotides read TGTGCTCTTGGGGAGCATCCTACGTTACTGGGGTACACCGATAAACTCATCTTT.

By sample share, this clone is medium-sized (0.01 to 0.1%). It is likely a read error: a sequence one base away is far more abundant. The gene calls are TRDV1 and TRDJ1, with D perhaps TRDD2 (8 bases). The germline V gene has CDR1 TSWWSYY and CDR2 QGS. The CDR3 extends over 18 amino acids. The DNA for the CDR3 is TGTGCTATTGGGGAGCTTCCTACGTTACTGGGGTACACCGATAAACTCATCTTT. Protein: CAIGELPTLLGYTDKLIF.

This clone is hyperexpanded (1% or more). The sample carries other DNA sequences with the same CDR3. This rearrangement joins TRAV23/DV6 to TRDJ1; 13 positions match TRDD3. CDR1 and CDR2 (germline): NTAFDY, IRPDVSE (reference sequence). The CDR3 covers 18 residues. The CDR3 DNA is TGTGCTGTGTCGTGGATGTACTGGGGGATACGCGGTACCGATAAACTCATCTTT. It codes for CAVSWMYWGIRGTDKLIF.

Comments on this clone: This DNA's translation and the protein TCRdb lists, from a much larger clone, do not match at residue 3, likely due to a read error; the protein shown is translated from the DNA. The rearrangement joins TRDV1 to TRDJ1; TRDD3 matches at 10 bases. This CDR3 has 21 residues. Germline CDR1 TSWWSYY, CDR2 QGS. CDR3 nucleotides: TGTGCTTTTGGGGAACTTACCCCTACTTGGGGGATACCCCCGTACACCGATAAACTCATCTTT. It yields the protein CAFGELTPTWGIPPYTDKLIF.

This clone was observed a handful of times. TCRdb lists the protein of a much larger clone for this DNA, which differs at residue 5, so this is likely a read error; the protein given here is translated from the DNA itself. The gene calls are TRDV1 and TRDJ1, with a possible D match to TRDD3 (5 bases). The CDR3 is 21 residues long. V was pared by 4 bases and J by 0 bases, with 30 bases between. Looked up from germline, CDR1 is TSWWSYY and CDR2 is QGS. CDR3 sequence: CALGVSFPIPPWKPYTDKLIF. CDR3 nucleotides: TGTGCTCTTGGGGTATCCTTTCCGATACCACCATGGAAGCCTTACACCGATAAACTCATCTTT.

This clone is labeled as medium-sized. A read error may be the cause here, since a much bigger clone is one base away. The chain is built from TRDV2 and TRDJ3; 12 nucleotides line up with TRDD3. The CDR3 is made up of 18 amino acids. CDR1 GEAIGNYY and CDR2 EKD come from the germline V gene. The CDR3: CASDTAGGYAWDTRQMFF. The CDR3 DNA reads as TGTGCCAGTGACACCGCTGGGGGATACGCCTGGGACACCCGACAGATGTTTTTC.

This clone qualifies as large (0.1 to 1%). The chain is built from TRAV29/DV5 and TRDJ1; 10 bases are shared with TRDD3. V gave up 0 bases and J gave up 2 bases; unmatched junction bases: 10. Germline V gene data show CDR1 as NSMFDY and CDR2 as ISSIKDK. The CDR3 consists of 17 residues. The CDR3 loop is CAASAALLGDLTDKLIF. The DNA for the CDR3 is TGTGCAGCAAGCGCAGCCCTACTGGGGGATTTGACCGATAAACTCATCTTT.

As concerns this clone: A far larger clone is only one base removed, so a read error is likely. Other nucleotide sequences in the sample specify the same CDR3. V usage is TRDV1 and J usage is TRDJ1; 10 bases are a match to TRDD3. CDR3 size: 19 residues. The junction had 16 bases not matched to a gene; V was cut back by 4 bases and J by 2 bases. Per the germline V gene, CDR1 is TSWWSYY and CDR2 is QGS. The CDR3 sequence: CALGGAFLPVLGDTDKLIF. CDR3 sequence (DNA): TGTGCTCTTGGGGGGGCCTTCCTTCCCGTACTGGGGGATACCGATAAACTCATCTTT.